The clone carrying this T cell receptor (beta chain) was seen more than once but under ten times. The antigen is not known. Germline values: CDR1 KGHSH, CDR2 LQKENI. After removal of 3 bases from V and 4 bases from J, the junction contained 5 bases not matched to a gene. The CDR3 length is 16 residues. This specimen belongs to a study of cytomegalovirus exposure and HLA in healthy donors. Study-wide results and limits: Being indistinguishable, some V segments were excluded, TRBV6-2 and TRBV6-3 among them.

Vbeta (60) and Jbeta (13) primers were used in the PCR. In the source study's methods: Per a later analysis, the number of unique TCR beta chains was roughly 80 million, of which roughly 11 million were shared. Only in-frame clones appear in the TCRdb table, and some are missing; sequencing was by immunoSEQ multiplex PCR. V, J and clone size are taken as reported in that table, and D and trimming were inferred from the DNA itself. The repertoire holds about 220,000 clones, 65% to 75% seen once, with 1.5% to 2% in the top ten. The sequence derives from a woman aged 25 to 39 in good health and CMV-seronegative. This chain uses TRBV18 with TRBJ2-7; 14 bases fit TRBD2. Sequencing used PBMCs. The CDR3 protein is CASSPRLAGGPYEQYF. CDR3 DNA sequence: TGTGCCAGCTCACCTCGACTAGCGGGAGGGCCTTACGAGCAGTACTTC.